A single sample gave rise to the 21 T cell receptor beta chains below, sequenced in a study of blood T cell repertoires in COVID-19. TCRdb's copy holds only in-frame clones and misses some; the assay was immunoSEQ multiplex PCR. The table lists about 32,000 clones, 65% to 90% of them singletons. Sequenced sample: peripheral blood. All receptors come from an elderly woman with active or convalescent COVID-19.

The chain recombines TRBV5-1 with TRBJ2-5; the match to TRBD1 covers 7 bases. CDR3 length: 17 amino acids. CDR1 SGHRS and CDR2 YFSETQ come from the germline V gene. V trimming: 0 bases; J trimming: 3 bases; junction bases outside the gene matches: 11. DNA for the CDR3: TGCGCCAGCAGCTTGGGGATGGGACAGCAAGAAAAAGAGACCCAGTACTTC. It specifies CASSLGMGQQEKETQYF.

This chain joins TRBV7-2 and TRBJ1-3; a weak D match, TRBD1 (5 bases). Germline loops: CDR1 SGHTA, CDR2 FQGNSA. V shed 2 bases and J shed 8 bases, with 10 bases lying between them. This CDR3 comprises 13 residues. The CDR3 DNA reads as TGTGCCAGCAGCTTACAGGGTCGGGACACCATATATTTT. This translates into CASSLQGRDTIYF.

V usage is TRBV5-6 and J usage is TRBJ1-5; TRBD1 aligns across 7 bases. V lost 2 bases, J lost 2 bases, and 10 bases stayed unmatched. CDR3 size: 17 residues. Germline loops: CDR1 SGHDT, CDR2 YYEEEE. CDR3: CASSFAQGSMGNQPQHF. The DNA of the CDR3 is TGTGCCAGCAGCTTTGCACAGGGGAGTATGGGCAATCAGCCCCAGCATTTT.

V gene TRBV5-1 combines with J gene TRBJ2-6, with D possibly TRBD1 on 6 matching bases. V was pared by 6 bases and J by 3 bases, with 7 bases between. Germline-derived CDR1 and CDR2 are SGHRS and YFSETQ. The CDR3 contains 13 residues. Written as DNA, the CDR3 is TGCGCCAGCACGACAGGTGGGGCCAACGTCCTGACTTTC. It translates to CASTTGGANVLTF.

The chain links TRBV2 to TRBJ2-7; 8 bases are a match to TRBD2. This CDR3 comprises 13 residues. With 7 bases clipped from V and 4 bases from J, the junction kept 6 bases outside the gene matches. CDR1 SNHLY and CDR2 FYNNEI come from the germline V gene. CDR3 region: CASKSSGIYEQYF. CDR3 DNA sequence: TGTGCCAGCAAGAGTAGCGGGATTTACGAGCAGTACTTC.

CDR3 in DNA: TGTGCCAGCAGCTTAGGGGGCAGCTCTGGAAACACCATATATTTT. Residues: CASSLGGSSGNTIYF. The chain carries TRBV11-3 and TRBJ1-3; TRBD1 is a possible D gene (5 bases). The V end was cut by 1 base, the J end by 0 bases, with 7 bases between. The CDR3 covers 15 residues. The V gene's germline CDR1 is SGHNT and CDR2 YENEEA. The full variable domain, with the rest looked up from reference TRBV11-3 and TRBJ1-3, is EAGVVQSPRYKIIEKKQPVAFWCNPISGHNTLYWYLQNLGQGPELLIRYENEEAVDDSQLPKDRFSAERLKGVDSTLKIQPAELGDSAVYLCASSLGGSSGNTIYFGEGSWLTVV.

The V call is TRBV7-3, the J call TRBJ2-1, with 10 positions matching TRBD2. V dropped 4 bases and J dropped 6; count of bases not matched to a gene: 9. Germline V gene lookup returns CDR1 SGHTA and CDR2 FQGTGA. The CDR3 covers 16 residues. The CDR3 coding sequence is TGTGCCAGCAGCTCCTGGACTAGCGGCATCGGCAATGAGCAGTTCTTC. Translation gives CASSSWTSGIGNEQFF.

V gene TRBV11-3 combines with J gene TRBJ2-1, with TRBD1 matching 11 bases. CDR1 SGHNT and CDR2 YENEEA come from the germline V gene. The CDR3 is made up of 16 amino acids. Trimming removed 0 bases from V and 8 bases from J; junction bases left unmatched: 6. The CDR3 coding sequence is TGTGCCAGCAGCTTAGATGGGACAGGGGGGTTCGATGAGCAGTTCTTC. Translating gives CASSLDGTGGFDEQFF.

V is TRBV27 and J is TRBJ2-5, with D possibly matching TRBD2 (5 bases). The CDR3 is 14 residues long. Germline V gene data show CDR1 as MNHEY and CDR2 as SMNVEV (reference sequence). Trimming shortened V by 5 bases and J by 4 bases, and 14 bases separated the two germline ends. The CDR3 region is CASSLRAAGETQYF. CDR3 coding DNA: TGTGCCAGCAGTCTCCGGGCCGCGGGAGAGACCCAGTACTTC.

This clone appeared a few times. V usage is TRBV18 and J usage is TRBJ2-7; 8 positions match TRBD1. Germline loops: CDR1 KGHSH, CDR2 LQKENI. The CDR3 contains 13 residues. The trim removed 6 bases at V and 6 bases at J, leaving 7 bases unmatched. CDR3 DNA: TGTGCCAGCTCCGGGACAGGTAATTCCGAGCAGTACTTC. This gives the protein CASSGTGNSEQYF.

The V gene is TRBV4-3, the J gene TRBJ2-1; 8 positions agree with TRBD1. Germline assignment: CDR1 LGHNA and CDR2 YSLEER. Trimming cost V 3 bases and J 7 bases; bases outside gene matches: 8. The CDR3 runs to 15 residues. The CDR3 nucleotides are TGCGCCAGCAGCCAGGATGGTGACAGGGGAAATGAGCAGTTCTTC. Translation gives CASSQDGDRGNEQFF.

The chain couples TRBV19 to TRBJ1-3; D possibly corresponds to TRBD1 (5 bases). The V end was cut by 7 bases, the J end by 0 bases, with 13 bases between. Germline V CDR1 and CDR2: LNHDA, SQIVND (reference sequence). The CDR3 is 15 amino acids. The CDR3 region has the DNA TGTGCCAGTAAATACCGCAGGGCCTCTGGAAACACCATATATTTT. This codes for CASKYRRASGNTIYF.

This clone was detected only a few times. In DNA, the CDR3 is TGTGCCAGTACAAAATACAATGAGCAGTTCTTC. The encoded protein is CASTKYNEQFF. J is TRBJ2-1 and V is TRBV19, with D uncertain. V was cut by 7 bases and J by 4 bases, with 5 bases left in between. In germline, CDR1 is LNHDA, CDR2 SQIVND (reference sequence). CDR3 length equals 11 residues.

This clone has a handful of counts. The chain recombines TRBV28 with TRBJ1-6; D remains unclear. V dropped 7 bases and J dropped 14 bases, with 12 bases sitting between them. Germline loops: CDR1 MDHEN, CDR2 SYDVKM. This CDR3 is 11 amino acids long. The CDR3 nucleotides read TGTGCCAGCACCTCAAGGGAGGCCCTCCACTTT. Its protein is CASTSREALHF.

The V gene is TRBV7-9, the J gene TRBJ1-6; 9 bases line up with TRBD1. CDR1 and CDR2 from the germline V gene are SEHNR and FQNEAQ (reference sequence). The length of the CDR3 is 16 residues. V gave up 4 bases and J gave up 9 bases; unmatched junction bases: 10. The CDR3 region has the DNA TGTGCCAGCAGCTCCGGGGGACAGGGAAGGGCTTCACCCCTCCACTTT. The encoded protein is CASSSGGQGRASPLHF.

V and J are TRBV5-1 and TRBJ1-1; no firm D call. CDR3 length: 14 residues. Looked up from germline, CDR1 is SGHRS and CDR2 is YFSETQ. Trimming pared 0 bases from V and 4 bases from J, leaving 10 bases between. CDR3 in DNA: TGCGCCAGCAGCTTGGCGACTTCGCCCACTGAAGCTTTCTTT. Translating gives CASSLATSPTEAFF.

V and J are TRBV19 and TRBJ2-2; D may be TRBD2 (5 bases). The V and J ends lost 2 bases and 6 bases respectively, with 13 bases between them. CDR3 length equals 15 residues. Germline assignment: CDR1 LNHDA and CDR2 SQIVND (reference sequence). Written as DNA, the CDR3 is TGTGCCAGTAGTATATCAGACGGGAAGCCCGGGGAGCTGTTTTTT. This codes for CASSISDGKPGELFF.

This chain links TRBV19 with TRBJ2-3; 13 nucleotides align to TRBD2. Germline values: CDR1 LNHDA, CDR2 SQIVND (reference sequence). The J segment lost 3 bases and the V segment lost 2 bases, leaving 2 bases of the junction unmatched. This CDR3 contains 16 residues. CDR3 nucleotide sequence: TGTGCCAGTAGTATAACTAGCGGGAGGGGGACAGATACGCAGTATTTT. This encodes CASSITSGRGTDTQYF.

The gene calls are TRBV4-3 and TRBJ2-7; a weak D match, TRBD2 (6 bases). The germline gives CDR1 LGHNA, CDR2 YSLEER. The CDR3 runs 15 residues. Trimming took 0 bases from V and 0 from J, leaving 9 bases between them. The CDR3 protein is CASSQEAGPSYEQYF. CDR3 DNA sequence: TGCGCCAGCAGCCAAGAGGCGGGACCCTCCTACGAGCAGTACTTC.

The chain is built from TRBV11-2 and TRBJ2-3, with TRBD1 identical over 12 bases. Germline values: CDR1 SGHAT, CDR2 FQNNGV. V shed 5 bases, J shed 4 bases, and the junction held 10 bases outside the gene matches. The CDR3 has 17 amino acids. This CDR3 is CASSITGTGGGADTQYF. The CDR3 DNA reads as TGTGCCAGCAGCATAACCGGGACAGGGGGCGGCGCAGATACGCAGTATTTT.

The V call is TRBV19, the J call TRBJ2-5, with D unclear. This CDR3 comprises 11 residues. The germline V and J ends were trimmed by 5 bases and 4 bases, with 5 bases remaining between them. Looked up from germline, CDR1 is LNHDA and CDR2 is SQIVND (reference sequence). CDR3 nucleotide sequence: TGTGCCAGTAGTTCTAGAGAGACCCAGTACTTC. It encodes CASSSRETQYF.